Here is one TCR beta chain with its context. These data originate in a study of blood T cell repertoires in COVID-19. The table came from immunoSEQ multiplex PCR; TCRdb's copy has only in-frame clones and leaves some out. The data hold 75,000 to 90,000 clones, with approximately 86% observed a single time. The CDR3 loop spans 18 amino acids. Germline-derived CDR1 and CDR2 are SGHVS and FQNEAQ. V gave up 0 bases and J gave up 6 bases; unmatched junction bases: 12. The chain combines TRBV7-8 with TRBJ2-1, with 9 bases identical to TRBD2. The source is a middle-aged man with active or convalescent COVID-19. Sequencing input: peripheral blood. The CDR3 nucleotides are TGTGCCAGCAGCTTAGCGCTAGTTGGTCTAGCGGGGCGCAATGAGCAGTTCTTC. Its translation: CASSLALVGLAGRNEQFF.